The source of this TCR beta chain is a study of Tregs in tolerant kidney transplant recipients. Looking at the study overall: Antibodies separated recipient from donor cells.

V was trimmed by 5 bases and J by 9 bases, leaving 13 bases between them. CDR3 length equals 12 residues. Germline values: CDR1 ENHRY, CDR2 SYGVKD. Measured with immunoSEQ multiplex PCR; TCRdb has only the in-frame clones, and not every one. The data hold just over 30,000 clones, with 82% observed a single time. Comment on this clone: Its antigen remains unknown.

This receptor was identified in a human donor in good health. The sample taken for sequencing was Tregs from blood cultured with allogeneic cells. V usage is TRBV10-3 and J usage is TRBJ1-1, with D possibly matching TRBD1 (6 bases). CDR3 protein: CAISLTGDKAFF. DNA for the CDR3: TGTGCCATCAGTCTGACAGGTGATAAAGCTTTCTTT.